These 22 T cell receptor beta chains were sequenced from one sample in a study of patients and donors after allogeneic stem cell transplantation. From the RT-PCR reads, TCRdb called clonotypes with MiXCR, one entry per CDR3 protein. The table has over 200,000 distinct CDR3 sequences, over 30% seen once; the top ten hold more than 9%. What was sequenced was blood, either unsorted or a sorted T cell fraction (not recorded which). The receptors here all came from a human donor who was either an allogeneic HSCT recipient or a stem cell or donor lymphocyte infusion donor (not recorded which). It is not recorded whose cells these are; they may come from a transplant donor.

This clonotype was detected only a few times. The chain carries TRBV5-1 and TRBJ1-1, with TRBD1 matching 7 bases. Germline CDR1 and CDR2: SGHRS and YFSETQ. Unmatched junction bases numbered 4, after V lost 2 bases and J lost 0 bases. The CDR3 has 15 amino acids. The CDR3 bases are TGCGCCAGCAGCTTTACGACAGGGATGAACACTGAAGCTTTCTTT. Translating gives CASSFTTGMNTEAFF.

In the case of this clonotype: Sequence at one end of the junction differs from germline and may be a read error. The chain employs TRBV3-1 and TRBJ1-2; unclear D gene. The CDR3 has 13 residues. The V gene's germline CDR1 is LGHDT and CDR2 YNNKEL (reference sequence). The CDR3 bases are TGTGCCAGCAGCCAAGGGTCCCGTACCCGCTCAGCCTTC. Protein product: CASSQGSRTRSAF. Supplemented by reference TRBV3-1 and TRBJ1-2, the full variable domain reads DTAVSQTPKYLVTQMGNDKSIKCEQNLGHDTMYWYKQDSKKFLKIMFSYNNKELIINETVPNRFSPKSPDKAHLNLHINSLELGDSAVYFCASSQGSRTRSAFGSGTRLTVV.

The chain recombines TRBV29-1 with TRBJ1-4; D not resolved. This CDR3 region has 15 residues. V was cut by 4 bases and J by 4 bases, with 16 bases left in between. CDR1 and CDR2 (germline): SQVTM, ANQGSEA. CDR3 residues: CSVAERGGYNEKLFF. The CDR3, as DNA: TGCAGCGTTGCCGAGAGAGGAGGTTATAATGAAAAACTGTTTTTT.

The chain joins TRBV5-1 to TRBJ1-4; D is undetermined. CDR3 length equals 15 residues. Trimming stripped 0 bases from V and 0 bases from J, with 6 bases between. CDR1 is SGHRS and CDR2 is YFSETQ in the germline V gene. The CDR3 spells CASSLGDTTNEKLFF. The DNA for the CDR3 is TGCGCCAGCAGCTTGGGCGATACAACTAATGAAAAACTGTTTTTT.

This rearrangement joins TRBV27 to TRBJ1-4; tentatively, D is TRBD1 (5 bases). Trimming shortened V by 5 bases and J by 8 bases, and 12 bases separated the two germline ends. There are 13 residues in the CDR3. Germline CDR1 MNHEY, CDR2 SMNVEV (reference sequence). CDR3 residues: CASSQGRGEKLFF. DNA of the CDR3: TGTGCCAGCAGTCAGGGACGAGGAGAAAAACTGTTTTTT.

The V and J genes are TRBV3-1 and TRBJ2-1; 8 positions match TRBD2. The ends lost 4 bases at V and 4 bases at J; junction bases unmatched: 9. Germline lookup yields CDR1 LGHDT and CDR2 YNNKEL (reference sequence). The length of the CDR3 is 16 residues. The CDR3 DNA sequence: TGTGCCAGCAGCCCGCGGCGGGGGGCGACATACAATGAGCAGTTCTTC. Translation: CASSPRRGATYNEQFF.

V usage is TRBV28 and J usage is TRBJ2-5, with TRBD2 matching over 7 bases. The CDR3 spans 13 residues. V was pared by 6 bases and J by 5 bases, with 6 bases of the junction left unmatched. Germline values: CDR1 MDHEN, CDR2 SYDVKM. The CDR3 bases are TGTGCCAGCAGGCCGACTAGCCGGGAGACCCAGTACTTC. It encodes CASRPTSRETQYF.

This clonotype was picked up a small number of times. The CDR3 DNA is TGTGCCAGCAGCTTACAGAACACTGAAGCTTTCTTT. This codes for CASSLQNTEAFF. This chain uses TRBV7-9 with TRBJ1-1; D is ambiguous. The CDR3 is 12 residues long. V lost 2 bases and J lost 1, with 2 bases in between. The germline V gene has CDR1 SEHNR and CDR2 FQNEAQ (reference sequence).

V and J are TRBV6-2 or TRBV6-3 and TRBJ2-7; no definite D call. The CDR3 sequence is 11 residues long. Germline V lookup: CDR1 MNHEY, CDR2 SVGEGT. Trimming left V 5 bases short and J 4 bases short, with 6 bases between. CDR3 protein: CASSRMYEQYF. DNA of the CDR3: TGTGCCAGCAGTCGGATGTACGAGCAGTACTTC.

The chain employs TRBV12-3 or TRBV12-4 and TRBJ1-4; possibly TRBD1 for D (5 bases). CDR3 size: 14 residues. V lost 2 bases, J lost 7 bases, and 11 bases lay in between. CDR3 amino acids: CASSLWAGSEKLFF. Here the CDR3 DNA reads TGTGCCAGCAGTTTATGGGCAGGGAGTGAAAAACTGTTTTTT.

In this sample, this clonotype turned up a few times. This chain joins TRBV25-1 and TRBJ1-3; a weak D match, TRBD1 (6 bases). The germline gives CDR1 MGHDK, CDR2 SYGVNS. The ends were cut back, 4 bases at V and 0 bases at J, with 13 bases in the middle. The CDR3 spans 16 residues. This chain's CDR3 is CASSATGGSSGNTIYF. Here the CDR3 DNA reads TGTGCCAGCAGTGCGACAGGCGGATCCTCTGGAAACACCATATATTTT. The full variable domain, in which reference TRBV25-1 and TRBJ1-3 provide the parts outside the CDR3, is EADIYQTPRYLVIGTGKKITLECSQTMGHDKMYWYQQDPGMELHLIHYSYGVNSTEKGDLSSESTVSRIRTEHFPLTLESARPSHTSQYLCASSATGGSSGNTIYFGEGSWLTVV.

This clonotype was counted a few times. V and J are TRBV5-1 and TRBJ2-1; 7 bases fit TRBD2. Trimming at V came to 2 bases and at J to 1 base, leaving 3 bases not matched to a gene. The length of the CDR3 is 15 residues. Germline CDR1 reads SGHRS; CDR2 reads YFSETQ. In DNA form, the CDR3 reads TGCGCCAGCAGCTTAGGACTAGGATCCTACAATGAGCAGTTCTTC. This encodes CASSLGLGSYNEQFF.

The chain recombines TRBV7-7 with TRBJ1-2; D is unclear. Germline V gene lookup returns CDR1 SSHAT and CDR2 FNYEAQ (reference sequence). Trimming took 11 bases from V and 5 from J, leaving 12 bases between them. The CDR3 covers 11 residues. The CDR3 DNA sequence: TGTGCCCCCCGAAGACCGTATGGCTACACCTTC. Its translation: CAPRRPYGYTF.

In its sample, this clonotype was seen a few times. V gene TRBV4-1 combines with J gene TRBJ1-1, with a tentative D call TRBD1 (5 bases). Germline CDR1 is MGHRA and CDR2 is YSYEKL. With 3 bases removed from V and 0 bases from J, the gap between germline ends came to 11 bases. This CDR3 spans 15 amino acids. This chain's CDR3 is CASSHRGGMNTEAFF. In nucleotides, the CDR3 is TGCGCCAGCAGCCACCGGGGGGGTATGAACACTGAAGCTTTCTTT.

J is TRBJ2-1 and V is TRBV5-1; 9 bases fit TRBD1. Trimming removed 2 bases from V and 6 bases from J; junction bases left unmatched: 6. The CDR3 runs 15 residues. The germline CDR1 and CDR2 sequences are SGHRS and YFSETQ. CDR3 nucleotide sequence: TGCGCCAGCAGCTTCGGGACAGGGATGCCCAATGAGCAGTTCTTC. Protein product: CASSFGTGMPNEQFF.

The chain is built from TRBV15 and TRBJ2-5; D unresolved. CDR1 is LNHNV, CDR2 YYDKDF, per germline (reference sequence). The germline V and J ends were trimmed by 6 bases and 1 base, with 6 bases remaining between them. The CDR3 totals 12 residues. This CDR3 is CATSSGQETQYF. In DNA form, the CDR3 reads TGTGCCACCAGTTCCGGCCAAGAGACCCAGTACTTC. Together with reference TRBV15 and TRBJ2-5, the CDR3 gives the full variable domain: DAMVIQNPRYQVTQFGKPVTLSCSQTLNHNVMYWYQQKSSQAPKLLFHYYDKDFNNEADTPDNFQSRRPNTSFCFLDIRSPGLGDTAMYLCATSSGQETQYFGPGTRLLVL.

The V gene is TRBV6-6, the J gene TRBJ1-3; D may be TRBD1 (5 bases). The CDR3 loop spans 15 amino acids. Trimming pared 1 base from V and 4 bases from J, leaving 11 bases between. Germline V gene sequence: CDR1 MNHNY, CDR2 SVGAGI (reference sequence). CDR3 sequence reads: CASSYFPGQGNTIYF. CDR3 DNA: TGTGCCAGCAGTTACTTCCCCGGACAAGGAAACACCATATATTTT.

V is TRBV25-1 and J is TRBJ1-3, with no clear D. CDR1 and CDR2 from the germline V gene are MGHDK and SYGVNS. Trimming removed 3 bases from V and 0 bases from J, with 9 bases in between. There are 15 residues in the CDR3. Written as DNA, the CDR3 is TGTGCCAGCAGTGACATACAGAGCTCTGGAAACACCATATATTTT. Translating it yields CASSDIQSSGNTIYF.

This chain connects TRBV4-2 to TRBJ1-1, with D unclear. Per germline, CDR1 LGHNA and CDR2 YNFKEQ. V lost 3 bases and J 3 bases, leaving 11 bases between the germline ends. The CDR3 is made up of 14 amino acids. CDR3 nucleotide sequence: TGTGCCAGCAGCCATGATCTACGCCACACTGAAGCTTTCTTT. Its translation is CASSHDLRHTEAFF.

The V and J genes are TRBV27 and TRBJ1-6, with D unclear. Germline CDR1 reads MNHEY; CDR2 reads SMNVEV (reference sequence). Deletions cut 3 bases from V and 0 bases from J, with 9 bases between. The CDR3 loop spans 16 amino acids. The CDR3 loop reads CASSLSGSSYNSPLHF. The CDR3 DNA reads as TGTGCCAGCAGTTTGTCGGGTAGCTCCTATAATTCACCCCTCCACTTT.

The chain recombines TRBV5-5 with TRBJ1-6, with 8 bases that match TRBD1. This CDR3 region has 15 residues. The ends lost 3 bases at V and 9 bases at J; junction bases unmatched: 8. Per the germline V gene, CDR1 is SGHKS and CDR2 is YYEKEE (reference sequence). The CDR3 nucleotides read TGTGCCAGCAGCTCCTGGACAGGGCAAGGTTCACCCCTCCACTTT. It codes for CASSSWTGQGSPLHF.

This chain uses TRBV30 with TRBJ2-1, with 10 nucleotides matching TRBD2. The germline V gene encodes CDR1 GTSNPN and CDR2 SVGIG (reference sequence). The ends lost 8 bases at V and 6 bases at J; junction bases unmatched: 7. The CDR3 is 13 amino acids. This CDR3 is CAGSGGVFNEQFF. The CDR3 bases are TGTGCCGGCAGCGGGGGGGTTTTCAATGAGCAGTTCTTC.